The 8 T cell receptor beta chains in this list originate from one sample, sequenced in a study of molecular identifiers for immune sequencing clone quantification. TCRdb reprocessed the PCR reads with MiXCR, giving one entry per CDR3 protein. The sample records a few hundred thousand distinct CDR3 sequences, about 21% being singletons. Sample: naive CD8+ T cells from blood, with Jurkat cell RNA spiked in. Subset described: FACS-sorted CD8+CD4-CCR7+CD45RA+ naive T cells. The receptors here all came from a human donor in good health. Some libraries in this study had Jurkat cell RNA spiked in.

In the case of this clonotype: A read error may be the cause here, since a much bigger clone is one base away. This rearrangement joins TRBV29-1 to TRBJ1-2; no firm D call. Germline assignment: CDR1 SQVTM and CDR2 ANQGSEA. Trimming removed 4 bases from V and 5 bases from J, with 11 bases in between. This CDR3 is 12 amino acids long. The CDR3 DNA sequence: TGCAGCGTTGTGTTTGGGCCTTATGGCTACACCTTC. Its protein product is CSVVFGPYGYTF.

Points on this clonotype: This may be a read error: a much more frequent sequence differs by one nucleotide. This chain links TRBV7-2 with TRBJ2-3; maybe TRBD2 (6 bases). Germline CDR1 SGHTA, CDR2 FQGNSA. The CDR3 loop spans 16 amino acids. The CDR3, as DNA: TGTGCCAGCAGCTTAGAGGGACTTCAATCCACAGAAACGCAGTATTTT. As protein: CASSLEGLQSTETQYF.

This clonotype was observed a handful of times. J is TRBJ2-5 and V is TRBV10-1; 7 nucleotides match TRBD1. Trimming at V came to 3 bases and at J to 2 bases, leaving 9 bases not matched to a gene. The CDR3 loop spans 16 amino acids. CDR1 is WNHNN, CDR2 SYGVQD, per germline (reference sequence). The CDR3 is CASSDRVGDRQETQYF. The CDR3 bases are TGCGCCAGCAGTGACCGAGTCGGGGACAGACAAGAGACCCAGTACTTC.

This clonotype turned up a few times. This chain connects TRBV7-3 to TRBJ1-6; no definite D call. The CDR3 spans 14 residues. Trimming stripped 5 bases from V and 6 bases from J, with 11 bases between. Germline lookup yields CDR1 SGHTA and CDR2 FQGTGA. The CDR3 here is CASSEGWGNSPLHF. CDR3 bases: TGTGCCAGCAGCGAAGGGTGGGGTAATTCACCCCTCCACTTT.

This clonotype occurred many times. The chain combines TRBV24-1 with TRBJ2-1, with D unclear. Trimming removed 5 bases at V and 4 bases at J, with 14 bases between. This CDR3 contains 15 residues. Germline V gives CDR1 KGHDR, CDR2 SFDVKD. The CDR3 nucleotides read TGTGCCACCAGTGCCCCCGGTCCCACTTACAATGAGCAGTTCTTC. Translation: CATSAPGPTYNEQFF.

The chain combines TRBV20-1 with TRBJ2-7, with D hard to call. The V gene lost 0 bases and the J gene lost 6 bases, with 6 bases spanning the gap. Germline V gene lookup returns CDR1 DFQATT and CDR2 SNEGSKA (reference sequence). The CDR3 has 11 residues. CDR3: CSAREAFEQYF. The CDR3 DNA reads as TGCAGTGCTAGAGAGGCATTCGAGCAGTACTTC.

This clonotype was seen only a few times. The rearrangement links TRBV5-6 to TRBJ2-1; 7 nucleotides agree with TRBD2. Germline CDR1 reads SGHDT; CDR2 reads YYEEEE. This CDR3 spans 16 amino acids. Losses at the gene ends were 0 bases for V and 7 bases for J; bases not matched to a gene: 10. The CDR3 DNA reads TGTGCCAGCAGCTTGGCCTGGCGGGAGATCTTGAATGAGCAGTTCTTC. This sequence encodes CASSLAWREILNEQFF.

This clonotype was picked up many times. The rearrangement links TRBV4-2 to TRBJ1-4, with TRBD1 matching over 7 bases. The CDR3 loop spans 16 amino acids. Germline CDR1 LGHNA, CDR2 YNFKEQ. Trimming took 5 bases from V and 6 from J; bases not matched to a gene: 12. The CDR3 region is CASSVRDRDLYEKLFF. The CDR3 DNA reads TGTGCCAGCAGCGTACGTGACAGGGATCTGTATGAAAAACTGTTTTTT.